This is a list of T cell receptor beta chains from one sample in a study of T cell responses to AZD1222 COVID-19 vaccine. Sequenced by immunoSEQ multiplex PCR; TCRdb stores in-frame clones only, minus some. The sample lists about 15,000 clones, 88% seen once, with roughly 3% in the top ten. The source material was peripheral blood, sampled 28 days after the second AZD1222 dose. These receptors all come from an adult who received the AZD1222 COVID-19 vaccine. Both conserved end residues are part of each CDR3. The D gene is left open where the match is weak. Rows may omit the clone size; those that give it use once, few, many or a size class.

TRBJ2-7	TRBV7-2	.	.	TGTGCCAGCAGCTTAGTCCCAGGGTTGGACGAGCAGTACTTC	CASSLVPGLDEQYF
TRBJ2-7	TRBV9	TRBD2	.	TGTGCCAGCAGCCCAACCGAATACACAAGCGGGGGCCCTGCCTACGAGCAGTACTTC	CASSPTEYTSGGPAYEQYF
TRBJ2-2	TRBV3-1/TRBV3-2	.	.	TGTGCCAGCAGCCACCCGCCGAGAGCGGACAAAAACACCGGGGAGCTGTTTTTT	CASSHPPRADKNTGELFF
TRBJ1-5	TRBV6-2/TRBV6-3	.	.	TGTGCCAGCAGCCCGTGGCGAGATAGCAATCAGCCCCAGCATTTT	CASSPWRDSNQPQHF
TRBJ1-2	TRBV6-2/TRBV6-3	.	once	TGTGCCAGCAGTCCCCACCCGGAGGCACGGGAATATGGCTACACCTTC	CASSPHPEAREYGYTF
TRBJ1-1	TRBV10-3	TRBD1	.	TGTGCCATCAGTTTTGGGACAGACACTGAAGCTTTCTTT	CAISFGTDTEAFF
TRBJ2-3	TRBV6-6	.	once	TGTGCCAGCAGCTGGCCGGGGACAGATACGCAGTATTTT	CASSWPGTDTQYF
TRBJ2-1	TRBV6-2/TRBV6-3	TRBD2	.	TGTGCCAGCAGTTACCCCGGACTAGCGGGAGTCAATGAGCAGTTCTTC	CASSYPGLAGVNEQFF
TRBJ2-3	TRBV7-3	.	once	TGTGCCAGCAGCTTAAACCCGGGTTCACCAACAGATACGCAGTATTTT	CASSLNPGSPTDTQYF
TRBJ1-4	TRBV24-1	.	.	TGTGCCACCAGTGATTGGGGGGATGAAAAACTGTTTTTT	CATSDWGDEKLFF
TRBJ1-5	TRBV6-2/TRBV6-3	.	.	TGTGCCAGCAGTTACAGGGGTCCCCAGCCCCAGCATTTT	CASSYRGPQPQHF
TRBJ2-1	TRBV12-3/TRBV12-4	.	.	TGTGCCAGCAGGGGCGGGAACTACAATGAGCAGTTCTTC	CASRGGNYNEQFF
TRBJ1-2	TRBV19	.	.	TGTGCCAGTAGTAACCGGGGACGGAGGACTTATGGCTACACCTTC	CASSNRGRRTYGYTF
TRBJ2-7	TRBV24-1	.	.	TGTGCCACCAGTGAAGCGGGACAGATCTACGAGCAGTACTTC	CATSEAGQIYEQYF
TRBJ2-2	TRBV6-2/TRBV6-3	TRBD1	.	TGTGCCAGCAGCCGAGCCGGGACAGGGGTCGACACCGGGGAGCTGTTTTTT	CASSRAGTGVDTGELFF
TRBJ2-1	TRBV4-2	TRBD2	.	TGTGCCAGCAGCCAAGAGTCTAGCGGGACGACTGAGCAGTTCTTC	CASSQESSGTTEQFF
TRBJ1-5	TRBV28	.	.	TGTGCCAGCTTCTCAGGCTCGGGGATCAATCAGCCCCAGCATTTT	CASFSGSGINQPQHF
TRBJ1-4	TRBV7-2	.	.	TGTGCCAGCAGCTTAGCGGGGGCCAGAAGGGTGTTTTTT	CASSLAGARRVFF
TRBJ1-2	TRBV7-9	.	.	TGTGCCAGCAGCTTAGCTCCTCCTAGGGACTATGGCTACACCTTC	CASSLAPPRDYGYTF
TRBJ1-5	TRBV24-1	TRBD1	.	TGTGCCACCAGTGATTCAGTCCGGGACAGGGGCAATCAGCCCCAGCATTTT	CATSDSVRDRGNQPQHF
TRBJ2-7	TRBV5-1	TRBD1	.	TGCGCCAGCAGCTTCGGACAGGGCCACGAGCAGTACTTC	CASSFGQGHEQYF
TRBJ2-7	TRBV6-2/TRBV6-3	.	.	TGTGCCAGCAGTTACTACCGGGGTCAGTACTTC	CASSYYRGQYF
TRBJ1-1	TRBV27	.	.	TGTGCCAGCAGTCCTCTCTTTAGCCAGCGCGCTGAAGCTTTCTTT	CASSPLFSQRAEAFF
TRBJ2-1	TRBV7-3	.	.	TGTGCCAGCAGCTTAAGTCAGGGATTTCCCTACAATGAGCAGTTCTTC	CASSLSQGFPYNEQFF
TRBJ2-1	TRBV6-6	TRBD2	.	TGTGCCAGCAGTTACGGGCGGGGGAGATACAATGAGCAGTTCTTC	CASSYGRGRYNEQFF
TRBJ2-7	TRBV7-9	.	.	TGTGCCAGCAGCTTAGCGGAGAGGTCCTACGAGCAGTACTTC	CASSLAERSYEQYF
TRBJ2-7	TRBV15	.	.	TGTGCCACCAGCAGAGGGTACGGGATGTCCTACGAGCAGTACTTC	CATSRGYGMSYEQYF
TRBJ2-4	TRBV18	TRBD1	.	TGTGCCAGCTCAACCGACAGGGCGGGCATTCAGTACTTC	CASSTDRAGIQYF
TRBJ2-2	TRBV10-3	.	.	TGTGCCATCAGTGAGGCAGGGGGGATCGGGGAGCTGTTTTTT	CAISEAGGIGELFF
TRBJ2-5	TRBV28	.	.	TGTGCCAGCAGCCGGGAGACCCAGTACTTC	CASSRETQYF
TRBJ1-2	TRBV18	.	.	TGTGCCAGCTCACCACTAAATAGGGGGGCCTTTGATGGCTACACCTTC	CASSPLNRGAFDGYTF
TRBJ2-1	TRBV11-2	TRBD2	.	TGTGCCAGCAGCCTTCTAGCGGGGGGGCCCTACAATGAGCAGTTCTTC	CASSLLAGGPYNEQFF
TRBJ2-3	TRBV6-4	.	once	TGTGCCAGCAGTCCGATGGGGGGCACAGATACGCAGTATTTT	CASSPMGGTDTQYF
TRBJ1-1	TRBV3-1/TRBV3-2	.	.	TGTGCCAGCAGCCAAAACCGCAGGGATGGGAAGAACGCTGAAGCTTTCTTT	CASSQNRRDGKNAEAFF
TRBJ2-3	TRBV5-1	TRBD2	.	TGCGCCAGCAGACCGGGACTAGCAGCTAGCACAGATACGCAGTATTTT	CASRPGLAASTDTQYF
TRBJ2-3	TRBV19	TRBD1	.	TGTGCCAGTAATAGGGACAGTTCTAGCACAGATACGCAGTATTTT	CASNRDSSSTDTQYF
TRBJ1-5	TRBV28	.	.	TGTGCCAGCAGCGGCAATCAGCCCCAGCATTTT	CASSGNQPQHF
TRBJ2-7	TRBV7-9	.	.	TGTGCCAGCAGCACCGGGACTTCCACCTACGAGCAGTACTTC	CASSTGTSTYEQYF
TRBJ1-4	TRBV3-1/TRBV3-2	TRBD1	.	TGTGCCAGCAGCCCCGGACAGGGTGAAAAACTGTTTTTT	CASSPGQGEKLFF
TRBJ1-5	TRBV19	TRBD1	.	TGTGCCAGTAGTATAGAGCGGGGGACAGCGCTCCCCTATCAGCCCCAGCATTTT	CASSIERGTALPYQPQHF
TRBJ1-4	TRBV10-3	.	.	TGTGCCATCAGAGGCGAACACACTAATGAAAAACTGTTTTTT	CAIRGEHTNEKLFF
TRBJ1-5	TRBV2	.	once	TGTGCCAGCAGTAGGGATGCAGGCAATCAGCCCCAGCATTTT	CASSRDAGNQPQHF
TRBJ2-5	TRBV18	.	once	TGTGCCAGCTCACCGAGTCTCGCGGATCAAGAGACCCAGTACTTC	CASSPSLADQETQYF
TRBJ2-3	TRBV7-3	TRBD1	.	TGTGCCAGCAGCGACAGGACAGGGGGCAAGGCAGATACGCAGTATTTT	CASSDRTGGKADTQYF
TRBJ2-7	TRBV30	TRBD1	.	TGTGCCTGGAGTGTCTTCCGGGACAGGGGTCACGAGCAGTACTTC	CAWSVFRDRGHEQYF
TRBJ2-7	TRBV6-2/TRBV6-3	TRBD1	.	TGTGCCAGCAGTCACGGACAGGGGACCTACGAGCAGTACTTC	CASSHGQGTYEQYF
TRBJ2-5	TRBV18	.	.	TGTGCCAGCTCGCAGAATCGGGCCGAGACCCAGTACTTC	CASSQNRAETQYF
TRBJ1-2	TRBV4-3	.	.	TGCGCCAGCAGCCAAGCCGTCGTGCAGGGGCAGGAGTATGGCTACACCTTC	CASSQAVVQGQEYGYTF
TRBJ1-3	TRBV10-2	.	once	TGCGCCAGCAGTTTCGACGTGGATAACACCATATATTTT	CASSFDVDNTIYF
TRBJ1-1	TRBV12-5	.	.	TGTGCTAGTGCCCTTCCCGGCTGGGGTCGGCCTGAAGCTTTCTTT	CASALPGWGRPEAFF
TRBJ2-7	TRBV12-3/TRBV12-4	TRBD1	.	TGTGCCAGCAGGGACAGGGCGAGTCGGGAGCAGTACTTC	CASRDRASREQYF